In this sample, the clone carrying this TCR beta chain turned up many times. No antigen is known for it. Multiplex PCR (32 V and 13 J primers) was used to amplify the TCR beta CDR3. TCRdb redid the calling of the multiplex PCR reads with MiXCR, one entry per CDR3 protein. The table shows tens of thousands of distinct CDR3 sequences, with 25% to 30% occurring only once. Each sample used 550 to 600 ng of genomic DNA from bulk tumor tissue. Biopsy collection occurred during surgery, with several far-apart biopsies per primary tumor. Those enrolled were patients newly diagnosed with untreated non-small cell lung cancer and undergoing curative surgery. The data originate from a study of immune heterogeneity within non-small cell lung tumors. Overall study results and limits: With an R of 0.3 to 0.35, local T-cell clonality correlated moderately but significantly with local tumor mutational burden. Tumor sites within a patient were found to share identical dominant CDR3 beta clonotypes, and site-unique high-frequency clones were also present. Largely, high-frequency T-cell receptor beta clonotypes differed from one individual patient to another.

Trimming shortened V by 5 bases and J by 4 bases, and 12 bases separated the two germline ends. CDR1 is MNHEY, CDR2 SVGEGT, per germline. The CDR3 has 13 amino acids. The TCR originated in a man in his forties with non-small cell lung cancer. V gene TRBV6-2 or TRBV6-3 combines with J gene TRBJ2-7; no definite D call. Sequenced material: lung tumor tissue. The CDR3 reads CASSRDGRYEQYF. DNA of the CDR3: TGTGCCAGCAGTCGTGACGGCAGGTACGAGCAGTACTTC.